This passage covers 4 T cell receptor beta chains from one sample sequenced in a study of shared clonotypes between healthy human individuals. The method was immunoSEQ multiplex PCR; TCRdb's version includes in-frame clones alone and lacks a portion of them. The table shows approximately 1.1 million clones, with approximately 78% occurring only once. The specimen was memory CD4+ T cells from PBMCs. Indicated subset: CD45RA-negative fraction. The receptors were sampled from a man between 18 and 29 years old in good health. Some clones in this sample may be carry-over from other donors' samples.

The rearrangement links TRBV18 to TRBJ1-1; D not certain. The CDR3 is made up of 13 amino acids. Germline V gene lookup returns CDR1 KGHSH and CDR2 LQKENI. V lost 10 bases, J lost 0 bases, and 12 bases lay in between. The CDR3 is CATNTVLNTEAFF. DNA of the CDR3: TGTGCCACTAACACGGTGTTGAACACTGAAGCTTTCTTT.

V gene TRBV18 combines with J gene TRBJ1-4; weak D call: TRBD1 (5 bases). V shed 6 bases and J shed 5 bases, with 19 bases lying between them. This CDR3 is 16 amino acids long. Germline loops: CDR1 KGHSH, CDR2 LQKENI. CDR3 coding DNA: TGTGCCAGCTCCTACGGGCCGGGACTCGTAAATGAAAAACTGTTTTTT. Translated, it gives CASSYGPGLVNEKLFF.

The chain joins TRBV7-2 to TRBJ1-5; no firm D call. V was clipped by 2 bases and J by 5 bases, with 7 bases between them. CDR1 is SGHTA, CDR2 FQGNSA, per germline. The CDR3 covers 13 residues. As DNA, the CDR3 is TGTGCCAGCAGCTTAACATGGGATCAGCCCCAGCATTTT. Translated, it gives CASSLTWDQPQHF.

Ten or more counts support this clone. The sample carries other DNA sequences with the same CDR3. This sequence joins TRBV2 and TRBJ1-5, with TRBD1 matching 8 bases. V shed 3 bases and J 4 bases; nucleotides not matched to a gene: 2. Germline V gene lookup returns CDR1 SNHLY and CDR2 FYNNEI. The CDR3 runs 14 residues. In DNA form, the CDR3 reads TGTGCCAGCAGTGAGGGACAGGATAATCAGCCCCAGCATTTT. Translated, it gives CASSEGQDNQPQHF.